The clone carrying this TCR beta chain was counted ten times or more. Its antigen is unidentified. This CDR3 has 14 amino acids. The germline V gene encodes CDR1 MGHRA and CDR2 YSYEKL. V was shortened by 0 bases and J by 7 bases, with 12 bases between the two germline ends. The lymph nodes were axillary draining lymph nodes from breast cancer patients. This entry belongs to a study of breast tumors, draining lymph nodes, adjacent tissues. One entry per CDR3 protein, called by TCRdb with MiXCR from the multiplex PCR reads. The sample shows about 220,000 distinct CDR3 sequences, under 40% of them seen only once. Study-wide results and caveats: Tumor and nontumor repertoires were significantly more similar in luminal-like than in basal-like breast cancer. Tumor TCR diversity was below lymph nodes but above nontumor tissue.

The clonotype was recovered from a female donor with breast cancer. Some clones in this sample may be carry-over from other donors' samples. Sequenced sample: axillary lymph node tissue. The genes are TRBV4-1 and TRBJ2-5; the D gene is possibly TRBD2 (6 bases). CDR3 in DNA: TGCGCCAGCAGCCAAGATGGAGGGTCGGGGACCCAGTACTTC. Translated, it gives CASSQDGGSGTQYF.